This T cell receptor (beta chain) is from a study of OX40 agonist ivuxolimab in advanced cancers. Background on the study: An anti-OX40 (CD134) antibody with agonistic activity, ivuxolimab, was administered to patients. Prior checkpoint blockade (anti-PD-1, anti-PD-L1 or anti-CTLA-4) was permitted; about 40% had it. Two patients with cutaneous melanoma and one with hepatocellular carcinoma, three in total, showed partial responses.

Profiling relied on immunoSEQ multiplex PCR, and the TCRdb table lists in-frame clones only, not all of them. Of 90,000 to 150,000 clones listed, approximately 90% are singletons. The CDR3 totals 14 residues. Trimming removed 2 bases from V and 10 bases from J, with 13 bases in between. The germline gives CDR1 SGHTS, CDR2 YDEGEE. This chain links TRBV5-8 with TRBJ1-6, with D possibly being TRBD1 (5 bases). This clonotype originated in an adult with an advanced solid tumor such as melanoma, head and neck, liver or kidney cancer. Sample: CD4+ or CD8+ T cells sorted from blood, taken in a trial of the OX40 agonist ivuxolimab. The CDR3 DNA follows: TGTGCCAGCAGCTTCTTCTGGGGGGAGTCACCCCTCCACTTT. Encoded protein: CASSFFWGESPLHF.